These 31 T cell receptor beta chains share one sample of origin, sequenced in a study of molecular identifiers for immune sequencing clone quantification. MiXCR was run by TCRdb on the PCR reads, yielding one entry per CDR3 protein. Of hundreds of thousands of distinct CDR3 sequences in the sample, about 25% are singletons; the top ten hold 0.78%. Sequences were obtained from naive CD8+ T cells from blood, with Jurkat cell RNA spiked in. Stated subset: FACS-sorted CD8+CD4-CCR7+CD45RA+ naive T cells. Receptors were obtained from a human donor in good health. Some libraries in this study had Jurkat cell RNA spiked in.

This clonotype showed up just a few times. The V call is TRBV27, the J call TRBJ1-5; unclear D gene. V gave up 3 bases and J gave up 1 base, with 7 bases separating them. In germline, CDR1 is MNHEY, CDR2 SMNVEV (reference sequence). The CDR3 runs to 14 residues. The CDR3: CASSLYGSNQPQHF. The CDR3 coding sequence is TGTGCCAGCAGTTTGTATGGAAGCAATCAGCCCCAGCATTTT.

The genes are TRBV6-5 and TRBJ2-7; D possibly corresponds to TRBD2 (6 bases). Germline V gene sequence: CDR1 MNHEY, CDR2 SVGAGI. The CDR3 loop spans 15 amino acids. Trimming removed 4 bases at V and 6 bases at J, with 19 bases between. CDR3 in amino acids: CASSSLRREFIEQYF. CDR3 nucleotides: TGTGCCAGCAGTTCGCTTAGGAGGGAGTTCATCGAGCAGTACTTC.

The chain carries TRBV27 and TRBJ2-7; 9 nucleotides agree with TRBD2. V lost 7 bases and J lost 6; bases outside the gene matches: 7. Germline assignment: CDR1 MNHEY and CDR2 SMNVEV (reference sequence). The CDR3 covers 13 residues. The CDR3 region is CASMRGGGGEQYF. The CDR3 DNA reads TGTGCCAGCATGCGGGGGGGCGGCGGCGAGCAGTACTTC.

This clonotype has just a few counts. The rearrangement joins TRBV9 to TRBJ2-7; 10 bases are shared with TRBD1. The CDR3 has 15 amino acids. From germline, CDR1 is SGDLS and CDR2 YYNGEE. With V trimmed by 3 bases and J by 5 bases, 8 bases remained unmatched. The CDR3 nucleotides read TGTGCCAGCAGCGCACCGGGACAGGGGTCGAACGAGCAGTACTTC. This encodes CASSAPGQGSNEQYF. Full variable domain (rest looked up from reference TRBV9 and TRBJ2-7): DSGVTQTPKHLITATGQRVTLRCSPRSGDLSVYWYQQSLDQGLQFLIQYYNGEERAKGNILERFSAQQFPDLHSELNLSSLELGDSALYFCASSAPGQGSNEQYFGPGTRLTVT.

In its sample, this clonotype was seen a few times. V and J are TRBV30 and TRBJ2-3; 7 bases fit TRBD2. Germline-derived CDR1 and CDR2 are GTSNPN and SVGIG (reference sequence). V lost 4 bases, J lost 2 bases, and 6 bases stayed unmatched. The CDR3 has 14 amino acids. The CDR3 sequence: CAWMVSGLTDTQYF. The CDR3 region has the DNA TGTGCCTGGATGGTTAGCGGGCTCACAGATACGCAGTATTTT.

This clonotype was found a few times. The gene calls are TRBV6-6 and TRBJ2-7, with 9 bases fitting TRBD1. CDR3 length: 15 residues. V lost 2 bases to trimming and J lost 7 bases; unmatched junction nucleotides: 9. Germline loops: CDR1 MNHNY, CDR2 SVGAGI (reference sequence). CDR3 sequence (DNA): TGTGCCAGCAGTTACCCCCCCGGGACAGGGTATGAGCAGTACTTC. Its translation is CASSYPPGTGYEQYF.

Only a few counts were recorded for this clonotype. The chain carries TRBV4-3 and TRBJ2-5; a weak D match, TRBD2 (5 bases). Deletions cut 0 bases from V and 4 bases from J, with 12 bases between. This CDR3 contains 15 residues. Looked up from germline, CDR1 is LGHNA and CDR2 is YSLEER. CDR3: CASSQDVSLAETQYF. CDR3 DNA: TGCGCCAGCAGCCAAGACGTAAGTCTAGCAGAGACCCAGTACTTC.

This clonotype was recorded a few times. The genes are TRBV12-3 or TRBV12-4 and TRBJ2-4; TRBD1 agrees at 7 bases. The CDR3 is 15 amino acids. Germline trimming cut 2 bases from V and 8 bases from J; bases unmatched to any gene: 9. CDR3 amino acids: CASSLFGRGTDIQYF. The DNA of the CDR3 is TGTGCCAGCAGTTTATTCGGCAGGGGGACAGACATTCAGTACTTC.

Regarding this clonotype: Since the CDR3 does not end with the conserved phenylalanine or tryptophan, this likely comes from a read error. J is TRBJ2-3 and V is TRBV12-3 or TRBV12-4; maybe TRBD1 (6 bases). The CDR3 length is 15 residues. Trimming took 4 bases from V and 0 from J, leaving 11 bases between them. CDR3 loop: CASSSGQISTDTQYS. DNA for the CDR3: TGTGCCAGCAGTTCCGGACAGATTAGCACAGATACGCAGTATTCT.

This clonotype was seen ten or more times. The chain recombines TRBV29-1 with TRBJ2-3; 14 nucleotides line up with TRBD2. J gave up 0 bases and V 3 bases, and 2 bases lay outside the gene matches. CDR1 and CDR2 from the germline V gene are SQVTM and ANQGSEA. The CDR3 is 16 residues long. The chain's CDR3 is CSVDGTSGSSTDTQYF. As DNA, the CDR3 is TGCAGCGTTGACGGGACTAGCGGGAGCAGCACAGATACGCAGTATTTT.

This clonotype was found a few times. The CDR3 DNA follows: TGTGCCAGCAGCTTGGCACTAGCGGGATTCGATGAGCAGTTCTTC. This gives the protein CASSLALAGFDEQFF. V is TRBV5-6 and J is TRBJ2-1; 10 nucleotides match TRBD2. V trimming: 0 bases; J trimming: 8 bases; junction bases outside the gene matches: 5. The CDR3 has 15 residues. Germline CDR1 reads SGHDT; CDR2 reads YYEEEE.

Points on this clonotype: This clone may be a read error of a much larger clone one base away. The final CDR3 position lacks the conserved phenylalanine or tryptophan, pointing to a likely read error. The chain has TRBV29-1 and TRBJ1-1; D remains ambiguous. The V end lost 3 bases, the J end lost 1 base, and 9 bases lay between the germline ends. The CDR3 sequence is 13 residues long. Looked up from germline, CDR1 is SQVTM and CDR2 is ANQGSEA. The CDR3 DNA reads TGCAGCGTTGACAGGACGGGGAACACTGAAGCTTTCCTT. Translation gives CSVDRTGNTEAFL.

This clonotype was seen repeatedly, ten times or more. CDR3 bases: TGTGCCAGCAGCTTTTCGGGAGGCCCAGAGCAGTACTTC. Protein product: CASSFSGGPEQYF. The chain joins TRBV7-2 to TRBJ2-7; the match to TRBD2 covers 7 bases. Germline assignment: CDR1 SGHTA and CDR2 FQGNSA. This CDR3 is built from 13 residues. J lost 7 bases, V lost 3 bases, and 6 bases had no gene match.

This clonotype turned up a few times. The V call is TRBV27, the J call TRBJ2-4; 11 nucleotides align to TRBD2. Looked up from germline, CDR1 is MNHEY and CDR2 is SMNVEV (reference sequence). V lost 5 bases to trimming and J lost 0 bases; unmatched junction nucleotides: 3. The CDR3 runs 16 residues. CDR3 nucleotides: TGTGCCAGCAGTCCAGGACTAGCGGGAGCCAAAAACATTCAGTACTTC. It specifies CASSPGLAGAKNIQYF.

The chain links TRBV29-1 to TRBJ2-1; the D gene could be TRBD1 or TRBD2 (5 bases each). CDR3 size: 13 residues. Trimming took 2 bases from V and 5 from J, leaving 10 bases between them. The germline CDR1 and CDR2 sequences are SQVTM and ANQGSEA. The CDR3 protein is CSVELGTNNEQFF. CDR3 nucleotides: TGCAGCGTTGAATTGGGGACCAACAATGAGCAGTTCTTC.

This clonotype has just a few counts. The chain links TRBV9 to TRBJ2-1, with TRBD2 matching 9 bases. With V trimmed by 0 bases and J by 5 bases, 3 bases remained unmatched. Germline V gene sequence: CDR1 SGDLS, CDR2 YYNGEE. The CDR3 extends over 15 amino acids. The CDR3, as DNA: TGTGCCAGCAGCGTAGGCCTAGCGGGAAACAATGAGCAGTTCTTC. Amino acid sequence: CASSVGLAGNNEQFF.

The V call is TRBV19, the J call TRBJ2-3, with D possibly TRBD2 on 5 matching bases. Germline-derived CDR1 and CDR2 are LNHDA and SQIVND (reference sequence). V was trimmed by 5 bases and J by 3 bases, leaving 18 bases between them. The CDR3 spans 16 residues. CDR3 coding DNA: TGTGCCAGTAGTTGGTCCGGGGTTGTAGTTACAGATACGCAGTATTTT. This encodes CASSWSGVVVTDTQYF.

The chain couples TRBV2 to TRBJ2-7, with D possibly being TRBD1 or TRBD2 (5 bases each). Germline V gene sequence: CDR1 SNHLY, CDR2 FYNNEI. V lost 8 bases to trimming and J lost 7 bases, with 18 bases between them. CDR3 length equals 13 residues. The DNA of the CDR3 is TGTGCCAGCGCTACGGGGCCCACGGGAGAGCAGTACTTC. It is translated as CASATGPTGEQYF.

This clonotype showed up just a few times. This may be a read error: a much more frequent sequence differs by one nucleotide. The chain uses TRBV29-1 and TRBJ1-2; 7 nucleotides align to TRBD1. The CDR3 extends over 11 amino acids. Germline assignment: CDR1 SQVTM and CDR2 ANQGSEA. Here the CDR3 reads CSSGQDYGFTF. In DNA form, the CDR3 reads TGCAGCTCCGGACAGGACTATGGCTTCACCTTC. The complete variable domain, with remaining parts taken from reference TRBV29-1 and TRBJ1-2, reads SAVISQKPSRDICQRGTSLTIQCQVDSQVTMMFWYRQQPGQSLTLIATANQGSEATYESGFVIDKFPISRPNLTFSTLTVSNMSPEDSSIYLCSSGQDYGFTFGSGTRLTVV.

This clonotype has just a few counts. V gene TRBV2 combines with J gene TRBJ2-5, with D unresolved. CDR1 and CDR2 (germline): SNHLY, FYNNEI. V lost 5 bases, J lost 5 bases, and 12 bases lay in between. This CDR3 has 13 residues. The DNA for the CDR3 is TGTGCCAGCAGTCCCTCCCCATGGGAGACCCAGTACTTC. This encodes CASSPSPWETQYF.

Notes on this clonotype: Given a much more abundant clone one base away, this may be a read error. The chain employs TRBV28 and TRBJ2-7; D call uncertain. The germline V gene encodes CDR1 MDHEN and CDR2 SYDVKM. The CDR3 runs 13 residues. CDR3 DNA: TGTGCCAGCAGTTTAGGACGGACCTACGGGCAGTACTTC. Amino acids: CASSLGRTYGQYF.

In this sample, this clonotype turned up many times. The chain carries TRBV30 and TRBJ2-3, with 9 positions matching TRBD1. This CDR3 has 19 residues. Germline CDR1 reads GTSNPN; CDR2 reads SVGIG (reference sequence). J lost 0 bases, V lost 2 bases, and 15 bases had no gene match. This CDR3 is CAWSPHPGTGTSSTDTQYF. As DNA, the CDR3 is TGTGCCTGGAGTCCCCACCCCGGGACAGGGACTTCTAGCACAGATACGCAGTATTTT.

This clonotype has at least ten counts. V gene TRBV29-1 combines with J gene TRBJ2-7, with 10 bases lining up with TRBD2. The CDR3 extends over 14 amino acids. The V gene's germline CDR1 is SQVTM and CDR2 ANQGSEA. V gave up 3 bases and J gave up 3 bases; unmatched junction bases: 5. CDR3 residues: CSVDSASGSYEQYF. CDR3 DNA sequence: TGCAGCGTTGATAGTGCTAGCGGGAGCTACGAGCAGTACTTC.

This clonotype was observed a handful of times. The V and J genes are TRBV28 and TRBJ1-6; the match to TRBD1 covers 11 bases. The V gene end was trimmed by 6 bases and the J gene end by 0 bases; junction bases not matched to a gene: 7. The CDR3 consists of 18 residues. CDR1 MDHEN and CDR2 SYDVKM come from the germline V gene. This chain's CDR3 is CASSQGTGGSSYNSPLHF. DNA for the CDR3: TGTGCCAGCAGCCAAGGGACAGGGGGTAGCTCCTATAATTCACCCCTCCACTTT.

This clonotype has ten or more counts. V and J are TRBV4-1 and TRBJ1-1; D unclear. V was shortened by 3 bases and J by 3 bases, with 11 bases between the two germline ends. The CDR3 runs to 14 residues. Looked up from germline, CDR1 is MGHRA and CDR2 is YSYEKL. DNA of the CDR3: TGCGCCAGCAGCCACATCCGCGGGTACACTGAAGCTTTCTTT. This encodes CASSHIRGYTEAFF.

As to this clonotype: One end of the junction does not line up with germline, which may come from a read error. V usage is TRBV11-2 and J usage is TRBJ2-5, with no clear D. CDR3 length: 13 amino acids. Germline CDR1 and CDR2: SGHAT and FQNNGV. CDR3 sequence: CTSSLVSSETQYF. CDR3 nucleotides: TGTACCAGCAGCTTAGTTTCCAGTGAGACCCAGTACTTC.

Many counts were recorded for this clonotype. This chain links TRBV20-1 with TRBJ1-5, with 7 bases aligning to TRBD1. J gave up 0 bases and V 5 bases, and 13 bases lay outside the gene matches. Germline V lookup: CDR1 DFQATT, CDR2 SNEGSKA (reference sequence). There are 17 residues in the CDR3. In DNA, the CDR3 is TGCAGTGCTCAAGACAGGACAGGCGAATATAGCAATCAGCCCCAGCATTTT. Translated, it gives CSAQDRTGEYSNQPQHF.

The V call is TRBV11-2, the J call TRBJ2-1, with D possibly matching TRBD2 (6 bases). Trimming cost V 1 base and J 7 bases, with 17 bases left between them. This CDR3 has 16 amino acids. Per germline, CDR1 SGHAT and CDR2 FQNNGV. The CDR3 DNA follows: TGTGCCAGCAGCTTAGGAGGTCCTCCAGGAGGGAATGAGCAGTTCTTC. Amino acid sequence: CASSLGGPPGGNEQFF.

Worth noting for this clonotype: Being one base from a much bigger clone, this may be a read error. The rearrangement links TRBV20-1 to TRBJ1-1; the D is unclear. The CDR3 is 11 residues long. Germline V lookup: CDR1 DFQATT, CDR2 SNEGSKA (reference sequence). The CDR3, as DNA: TGCAGTGTTAGAGTTTACGGTGAAGCTTTCTTT. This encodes CSVRVYGEAFF.

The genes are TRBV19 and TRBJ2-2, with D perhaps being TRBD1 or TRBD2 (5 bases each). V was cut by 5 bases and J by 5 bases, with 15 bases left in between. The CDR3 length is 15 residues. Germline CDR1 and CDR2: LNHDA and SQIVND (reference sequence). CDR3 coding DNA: TGTGCCAGTAGTCCCGTCGGTTGGGGGACCGGGGAGCTGTTTTTT. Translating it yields CASSPVGWGTGELFF.

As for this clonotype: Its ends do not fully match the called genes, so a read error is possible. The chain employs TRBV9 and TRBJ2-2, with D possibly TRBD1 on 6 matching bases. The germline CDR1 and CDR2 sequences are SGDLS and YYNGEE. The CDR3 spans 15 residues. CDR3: CASSPTSGVTGELVF. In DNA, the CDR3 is TGTGCCAGCAGCCCAACCTCAGGGGTCACCGGGGAGCTGGTTTTT.